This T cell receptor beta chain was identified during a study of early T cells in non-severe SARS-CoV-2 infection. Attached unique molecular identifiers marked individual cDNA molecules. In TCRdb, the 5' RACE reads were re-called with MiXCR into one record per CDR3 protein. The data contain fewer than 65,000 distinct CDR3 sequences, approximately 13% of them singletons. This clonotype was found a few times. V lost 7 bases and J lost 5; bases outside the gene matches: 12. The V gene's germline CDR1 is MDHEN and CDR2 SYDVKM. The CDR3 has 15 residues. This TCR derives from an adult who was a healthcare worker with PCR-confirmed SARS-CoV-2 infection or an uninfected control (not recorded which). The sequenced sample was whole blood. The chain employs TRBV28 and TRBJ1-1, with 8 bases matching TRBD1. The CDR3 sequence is CASTAGGRVDTEAFF. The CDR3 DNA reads TGTGCCAGCACCGCAGGGGGCCGAGTAGATACTGAAGCTTTCTTT.